This T cell receptor (beta chain) was sequenced during a study of early T cells in non-severe SARS-CoV-2 infection. The germline CDR1 and CDR2 sequences are SNHLY and FYNNEI. This CDR3 spans 11 amino acids. V lost 4 bases and J lost 7, with 4 bases in between. TCRdb fed the 5' RACE reads into MiXCR, producing one record per CDR3 protein. The data show about 99,000 distinct CDR3 sequences, 15% to 20% seen once. Ten or more counts support this clonotype. Sequencing was done on a sample of whole blood. The sequence derives from an adult who was a healthcare worker with PCR-confirmed SARS-CoV-2 infection or an uninfected control (not recorded which). The chain joins TRBV2 to TRBJ2-2, with no clear D. DNA for the CDR3: TGTGCCAGCAGTGTTATCGGGGAGCTGTTTTTT. This gives the protein CASSVIGELFF. Together with reference TRBV2 and TRBJ2-2, the CDR3 gives the full variable domain: EPEVTQTPSHQVTQMGQEVILRCVPISNHLYFYWYRQILGQKVEFLVSFYNNEISEKSEIFDDQFSVERPDGSNFTLKIRSTKLEDSAMYFCASSVIGELFFGEGSRLTVL.